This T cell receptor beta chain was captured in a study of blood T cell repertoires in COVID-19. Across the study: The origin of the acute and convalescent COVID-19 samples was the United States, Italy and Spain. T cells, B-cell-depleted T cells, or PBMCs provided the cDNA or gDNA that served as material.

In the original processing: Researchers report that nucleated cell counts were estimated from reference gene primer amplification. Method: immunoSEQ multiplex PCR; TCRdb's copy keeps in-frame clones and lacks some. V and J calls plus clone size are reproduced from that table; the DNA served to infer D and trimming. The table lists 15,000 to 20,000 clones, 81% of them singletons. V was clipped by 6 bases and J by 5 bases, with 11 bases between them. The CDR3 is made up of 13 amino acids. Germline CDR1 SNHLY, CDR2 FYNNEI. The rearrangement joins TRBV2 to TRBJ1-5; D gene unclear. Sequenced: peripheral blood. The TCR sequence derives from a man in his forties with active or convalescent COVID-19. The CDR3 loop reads CASSRPGDQPQHF. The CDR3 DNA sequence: TGTGCCAGCAGCCGCCCGGGAGATCAGCCCCAGCATTTT.